Shown below are 25 T cell receptor beta chains from a single sample sequenced in a study of glioma-infiltrating T cells after dendritic cell vaccination. Clones were read by immunoSEQ multiplex PCR, and TCRdb kept only the in-frame ones, dropping some. The sample has 85,000 to 110,000 clones; roughly 79% are singletons. Sequences were derived from blood, sampled before dendritic cell vaccination. The receptor source for this set is a human donor with glioblastoma.

The chain links TRBV11-2 to TRBJ2-5; D call uncertain. This CDR3 spans 14 amino acids. Germline-derived CDR1 and CDR2 are SGHAT and FQNNGV. V lost 1 base and J 6 bases, leaving 12 bases between the germline ends. The CDR3 reads CASSLVSSLKTQYF. CDR3 DNA: TGTGCCAGCAGCTTAGTTTCAAGTCTAAAGACCCAGTACTTC.

This rearrangement joins TRBV2 to TRBJ2-3, with TRBD1 matching 8 bases. The CDR3 is 15 amino acids. J lost 3 bases, V lost 1 base, and 3 bases had no gene match. Germline CDR1 is SNHLY and CDR2 is FYNNEI. The CDR3 DNA follows: TGTGCCAGCAGTGAAGGAGACAGGGGTACAGATACGCAGTATTTT. Its protein is CASSEGDRGTDTQYF.

V is TRBV12-5 and J is TRBJ1-2; TRBD1 might be the D (6 bases). The germline V gene encodes CDR1 LGHNT and CDR2 FRNRAP. Trimming cost V 6 bases and J 3 bases, with 17 bases left between them. The CDR3 sequence is 15 residues long. The CDR3 region is CASGGGGGADYGYTF. As DNA, the CDR3 is TGTGCTAGTGGGGGGGGAGGGGGAGCTGACTATGGCTACACCTTC.

The rearrangement uses TRBV13 and TRBJ2-5; 8 nucleotides agree with TRBD1. Germline V gene lookup returns CDR1 PRHDT and CDR2 FYEKMQ (reference sequence). Germline trimming cut 3 bases from V and 4 bases from J; bases unmatched to any gene: 4. This CDR3 is built from 14 residues. The CDR3 is CASSFGQGRETQYF. For the CDR3, the DNA is TGTGCCAGCAGCTTCGGACAGGGTAGAGAGACCCAGTACTTC.

The rearrangement joins TRBV6-1 to TRBJ1-2; no clear D. Per germline, CDR1 MNHNS and CDR2 SASEGT. Trimming stripped 4 bases from V and 4 bases from J, with 7 bases between. This CDR3 comprises 12 residues. CDR3 region: CASSVLGYGYTF. CDR3 bases: TGTGCCAGCAGTGTCCTAGGCTATGGCTACACCTTC.

This CDR3 reads CASSPSLEINEKLFF. Written as DNA, the CDR3 is TGTGCCAGTAGTCCCTCTCTGGAGATTAATGAAAAACTGTTTTTT. The chain has TRBV19 and TRBJ1-4; D is uncertain. The CDR3 runs 15 residues. Germline-derived CDR1 and CDR2 are LNHDA and SQIVND (reference sequence). Trimming left V 5 bases short and J 4 bases short, with 14 bases between.

The chain joins TRBV11-2 to TRBJ1-2; possibly TRBD1 for D (5 bases). V was shortened by 2 bases and J by 4 bases, with 11 bases between the two germline ends. CDR3 length: 14 residues. Germline values: CDR1 SGHAT, CDR2 FQNNGV. The chain's CDR3 is CASSLTPGIYGYTF. CDR3 in DNA: TGTGCCAGCAGCTTAACGCCAGGGATCTATGGCTACACCTTC.

The sample holds a few counts of this clone. This chain links TRBV19 with TRBJ1-5; D is perhaps TRBD1 (5 bases). The CDR3 covers 14 residues. From germline, CDR1 is LNHDA and CDR2 SQIVND (reference sequence). The V gene lost 7 bases and the J gene lost 7 bases, with 17 bases spanning the gap. Here the CDR3 reads CASNLPWGVQPQHF. In DNA, the CDR3 is TGTGCCAGTAATTTGCCTTGGGGGGTACAGCCCCAGCATTTT.

The V call is TRBV6-1, the J call TRBJ2-7; D gene ambiguous. Trimming pared 1 base from V and 4 bases from J, leaving 14 bases between. Germline CDR1 reads MNHNS; CDR2 reads SASEGT. This CDR3 comprises 15 residues. In DNA, the CDR3 is TGTGCCAGCAGTGAAGTTCAGGAAAACTCATACGAGCAGTACTTC. Its translation: CASSEVQENSYEQYF.

The chain employs TRBV9 and TRBJ1-2, with TRBD1 matching over 11 bases. CDR1 is SGDLS, CDR2 YYNGEE, per germline. V shed 2 bases and J 4 bases; nucleotides not matched to a gene: 7. The CDR3 is 16 residues long. CDR3 coding DNA: TGTGCCAGCAGCGTCTGGCCGGACAGGGGGCCCTATGGCTACACCTTC. It is translated as CASSVWPDRGPYGYTF.

The rearrangement links TRBV7-9 to TRBJ2-1, with a weak D call TRBD2 (5 bases). V was pared by 3 bases and J by 0 bases, with 21 bases between. Germline values: CDR1 SEHNR, CDR2 FQNEAQ (reference sequence). The CDR3 totals 19 residues. The chain's CDR3 is CASSFHGKERRSSYNEQFF. DNA of the CDR3: TGTGCCAGCAGCTTTCATGGGAAGGAGCGGCGGAGCTCCTACAATGAGCAGTTCTTC. The full variable domain, rest sourced from reference TRBV7-9 and TRBJ2-1, is DTGVSQNPRHKITKRGQNVTFRCDPISEHNRLYWYRQTLGQGPEFLTYFQNEAQLEKSRLLSDRFSAERPKGSFSTLEIQRTEQGDSAMYLCASSFHGKERRSSYNEQFFGPGTRLTVL.

This rearrangement joins TRBV4-1 to TRBJ1-1; D call uncertain. This CDR3 contains 13 residues. V was cut by 1 base and J by 5 bases, with 8 bases left in between. CDR1 MGHRA and CDR2 YSYEKL come from the germline V gene. The CDR3, as DNA: TGCGCCAGCAGCCAAGTGACCGGGACTGAAGCTTTCTTT. Its translation: CASSQVTGTEAFF.

The rearrangement joins TRBV30 to TRBJ2-1; 9 positions agree with TRBD1. J lost 8 bases, V lost 7 bases, and 12 bases had no gene match. The CDR3 runs 14 residues. Germline CDR1 is GTSNPN and CDR2 is SVGIG (reference sequence). The CDR3 DNA is TGTGCCTCCCTTTGGACAGGGGTGGGCGATGAGCAGTTCTTC. It specifies CASLWTGVGDEQFF.

The chain recombines TRBV6-5 with TRBJ2-1, with 10 bases fitting TRBD2. The CDR3 has 13 amino acids. The J segment lost 5 bases and the V segment lost 5 bases, leaving 0 bases of the junction unmatched. CDR1 and CDR2 from the germline V gene are MNHEY and SVGAGI. CDR3 coding DNA: TGTGCCAGCAGTAGCGGGGGGGACAATGAGCAGTTCTTC. Protein sequence: CASSSGGDNEQFF.

This clone was recorded only once. In DNA, the CDR3 is TGTGCCAGCAGCTTGGTCAGGGAGCGGGGGGATACGCAGTATTTT. It translates to CASSLVRERGDTQYF. The rearrangement joins TRBV5-6 to TRBJ2-3; TRBD2 aligns across 8 bases. This CDR3 spans 15 amino acids. V shed 0 bases, J shed 6 bases, and the junction held 6 bases outside the gene matches. Germline V gene lookup returns CDR1 SGHDT and CDR2 YYEEEE. The complete variable domain, with remaining parts taken from reference TRBV5-6 and TRBJ2-3, reads DAGVTQSPTHLIKTRGQQVTLRCSPKSGHDTVSWYQQALGQGPQFIFQYYEEEERQRGNFPDRFSGHQFPNYSSELNVNALLLGDSALYLCASSLVRERGDTQYFGPGTRLTVL.

This clone appeared a few times. V usage is TRBV7-2 and J usage is TRBJ2-5; 7 bases align to TRBD1. Trimming at V came to 5 bases and at J to 2 bases, leaving 5 bases not matched to a gene. The CDR3 extends over 14 amino acids. CDR1 and CDR2 (germline): SGHTA, FQGNSA. The CDR3 here is CASSPRTGQETQYF. CDR3 bases: TGTGCCAGCAGCCCGCGGACAGGTCAAGAGACCCAGTACTTC.

V gene TRBV27 combines with J gene TRBJ2-7; 8 bases line up with TRBD1. Trimming at V came to 3 bases and at J to 1 base, leaving 8 bases not matched to a gene. The CDR3 is made up of 16 amino acids. The germline V gene encodes CDR1 MNHEY and CDR2 SMNVEV (reference sequence). CDR3 sequence reads: CASSFLPGQESYEQYF. The CDR3 coding sequence is TGTGCCAGCAGTTTCCTACCGGGACAGGAGTCCTACGAGCAGTACTTC.

The chain joins TRBV7-6 to TRBJ2-2, with TRBD2 matching 12 bases. This CDR3 has 21 residues. Per germline, CDR1 SGHVS and CDR2 FNYEAQ. The trim removed 1 base at V and 4 bases at J, leaving 16 bases unmatched. CDR3 in DNA: TGTGCCAGCAGCTTAGTGTGGTTGCCGGCTAGCGGGGGGGGAAGCACCGGGGAGCTGTTTTTT. Translation gives CASSLVWLPASGGGSTGELFF. Full variable domain (missing parts from reference TRBV7-6 and TRBJ2-2): GAGVSQSPRYKVTKRGQDVALRCDPISGHVSLYWYRQALGQGPEFLTYFNYEAQQDKSGLPNDRFSAERPEGSISTLTIQRTEQRDSAMYRCASSLVWLPASGGGSTGELFFGEGSRLTVL.

V usage is TRBV30 and J usage is TRBJ1-4; 7 nucleotides match TRBD1. Germline CDR1 reads GTSNPN; CDR2 reads SVGIG (reference sequence). This CDR3 region has 16 residues. V gave up 3 bases and J gave up 8 bases; unmatched junction bases: 15. The CDR3 loop reads CAWSRGLTGMGEKLFF. The CDR3 nucleotides are TGTGCCTGGAGCCGGGGTTTGACAGGGATGGGCGAAAAACTGTTTTTT.

V is TRBV4-1 and J is TRBJ2-2; possibly TRBD1 for D (7 bases). The V end lost 1 base, the J end lost 7 bases, and 19 bases lay between the germline ends. The CDR3 runs 17 residues. Germline assignment: CDR1 MGHRA and CDR2 YSYEKL. The CDR3 sequence: CASSQGVLGGGHGELFF. For the CDR3, the DNA is TGCGCCAGCAGCCAAGGGGTACTCGGAGGGGGCCACGGGGAGCTGTTTTTT.

This clone was seen more than once but under ten times. Written as DNA, the CDR3 is TGCGCCAGCAGCACAGGGATTTACAATGAGCAGTTCTTC. Its translation is CASSTGIYNEQFF. This chain links TRBV10-1 with TRBJ2-1; possibly TRBD1 for D (6 bases). Trimming stripped 6 bases from V and 4 bases from J, with 10 bases between. The CDR3 extends over 13 amino acids. Germline CDR1 and CDR2: WNHNN and SYGVQD (reference sequence).

The chain has TRBV7-6 and TRBJ2-7, with D tentatively TRBD2 (6 bases). CDR3 length equals 14 residues. The germline CDR1 and CDR2 sequences are SGHVS and FNYEAQ. Deletions cut 0 bases from V and 2 bases from J, with 8 bases between. The CDR3 sequence is CASSLARETYEQYF. The CDR3 DNA reads as TGTGCCAGCAGCTTAGCGCGGGAAACCTACGAGCAGTACTTC.

This chain links TRBV2 with TRBJ1-4, with TRBD1 matching 8 bases. The germline V gene has CDR1 SNHLY and CDR2 FYNNEI. V lost 6 bases and J lost 6; bases outside the gene matches: 6. This CDR3 comprises 14 residues. The CDR3 sequence: CASSQTGDYEKLFF. The DNA for the CDR3 is TGTGCCAGCAGCCAGACAGGGGACTATGAAAAACTGTTTTTT.

V and J are TRBV2 and TRBJ1-2; 8 nucleotides line up with TRBD1. CDR1 and CDR2 (germline): SNHLY, FYNNEI. Losses at the gene ends were 11 bases for V and 5 bases for J; bases not matched to a gene: 10. The CDR3 spans 13 residues. The CDR3 region is CAGDDRGWYGYTF. The CDR3 DNA is TGTGCCGGCGACGACAGGGGATGGTATGGCTACACCTTC.

The chain joins TRBV1 to TRBJ2-3; TRBD1 is taken as the D call from the table, unchecked against the DNA. TRBV1 is a recognized pseudogene. The CDR3 covers 16 residues. As DNA, the CDR3 is TGCACCAGCAGCCATTTCGCAGGGGGCGACGTAGATACGCAGTATTTT. Protein sequence: CTSSHFAGGDVDTQYF.